A single sample gave rise to the 25 T cell receptor beta chains below, sequenced in a study of OX40 agonist ivuxolimab in advanced cancers. The protocol was immunoSEQ multiplex PCR, while the TCRdb copy is restricted to in-frame clones and leaves out a portion. The sample contains tens of thousands of clones, more than 70% of which appear only once. This specimen consisted of CD4+ or CD8+ T cells sorted from blood, obtained in a trial of the OX40 agonist ivuxolimab. These receptors originate from an adult with an advanced solid tumor such as melanoma, head and neck, liver or kidney cancer.

V usage is TRBV7-9 and J usage is TRBJ1-1, with no clear D. Trimming took off 6 bases at V and 0 bases at J, with 20 bases between the two ends. From germline, CDR1 is SEHNR and CDR2 FQNEAQ (reference sequence). This CDR3 contains 17 residues. CDR3 coding DNA: TGTGCCAGCAGGGGTTACAGAGACCCCTTTATGAACACTGAAGCTTTCTTT. Translating it yields CASRGYRDPFMNTEAFF. Drawing the rest from reference TRBV7-9 and TRBJ1-1, the complete variable domain is DTGVSQNPRHKITKRGQNVTFRCDPISEHNRLYWYRQTLGQGPEFLTYFQNEAQLEKSRLLSDRFSAERPKGSFSTLEIQRTEQGDSAMYLCASRGYRDPFMNTEAFFGQGTRLTVV.

The chain employs TRBV6-5 and TRBJ2-3; D is unclear. Germline values: CDR1 MNHEY, CDR2 SVGAGI. This CDR3 region has 11 residues. Trimming took 5 bases from V and 6 from J, leaving 6 bases between them. The CDR3 nucleotides are TGTGCCAGCAGTCCCGGGGATACGCAGTATTTT. This codes for CASSPGDTQYF.

This chain joins TRBV6-5 and TRBJ2-7, with D tentatively TRBD1 (5 bases). This CDR3 contains 11 residues. The germline V and J ends were trimmed by 7 bases and 4 bases, with 8 bases remaining between them. Germline V gene sequence: CDR1 MNHEY, CDR2 SVGAGI. For the CDR3, the DNA is TGTGCCAGCACCCAGGGTTACGAGCAGTACTTC. Protein product: CASTQGYEQYF.

This chain uses TRBV5-1 with TRBJ1-1, with 10 bases fitting TRBD1. The CDR3 is made up of 14 amino acids. The junction had 4 bases not matched to a gene; V was cut back by 4 bases and J by 4 bases. Per germline, CDR1 SGHRS and CDR2 YFSETQ. The DNA of the CDR3 is TGCGCCAGCAGCCCGACAGGGGGCCTCACTGAAGCTTTCTTT. Residues: CASSPTGGLTEAFF.

The rearrangement uses TRBV19 and TRBJ2-7; D ambiguous. Germline lookup yields CDR1 LNHDA and CDR2 SQIVND (reference sequence). There are 12 residues in the CDR3. Trimming pared 8 bases from V and 2 bases from J, leaving 10 bases between. Written as DNA, the CDR3 is TGTGCCAGTCGGCGGACGCCCTACGAGCAGTACTTC. This translates into CASRRTPYEQYF.

The chain carries TRBV29-1 and TRBJ2-5; no reliable D call. This CDR3 has 14 amino acids. Between the trimmed V and J ends, which lost 3 bases and 5 bases, there was a span of 16 bases. The V gene's germline CDR1 is SQVTM and CDR2 ANQGSEA. The CDR3 sequence is CSVDGLGVWETQYF. The CDR3 region has the DNA TGCAGCGTTGATGGGTTGGGTGTTTGGGAGACCCAGTACTTC.

This clone appeared once. J is TRBJ2-1 and V is TRBV9; TRBD1 might be the D (5 bases). Germline CDR1 reads SGDLS; CDR2 reads YYNGEE. The CDR3 sequence is 11 residues long. V shed 4 bases and J shed 10 bases, with 9 bases lying between them. The CDR3 region is CASSTTDEQFF. The CDR3 DNA is TGTGCCAGCAGCACGACAGACGAGCAGTTCTTC.

This chain joins TRBV7-9 and TRBJ2-3; the match to TRBD2 covers 11 bases. The CDR3 is 14 residues long. V trimming: 3 bases; J trimming: 7 bases; junction bases outside the gene matches: 3. The germline V gene encodes CDR1 SEHNR and CDR2 FQNEAQ (reference sequence). The CDR3 here is CASSFSGGEHTQYF. As DNA, the CDR3 is TGTGCCAGCAGCTTTAGCGGGGGGGAACATACGCAGTATTTT.

This clone showed up just once. The chain is built from TRBV5-5 and TRBJ2-1; no reliable D call. Germline loops: CDR1 SGHKS, CDR2 YYEKEE (reference sequence). The CDR3 runs to 12 residues. Trimming removed 1 base from V and 8 bases from J, with 7 bases in between. The CDR3 DNA follows: TGTGCCAGCAGCTTGCAGGTGGATGAGCAGTTCTTC. Protein: CASSLQVDEQFF.

The V call is TRBV5-1, the J call TRBJ2-4, with 7 nucleotides matching TRBD1. Germline values: CDR1 SGHRS, CDR2 YFSETQ. The CDR3 has 15 residues. Trimming cost V 2 bases and J 2 bases; bases outside gene matches: 4. The CDR3 here is CASSLDRVSKNIQYF. The CDR3 DNA reads TGCGCCAGCAGCTTAGACAGGGTTTCCAAAAACATTCAGTACTTC. Full variable domain (missing parts from reference TRBV5-1 and TRBJ2-4): KAGVTQTPRYLIKTRGQQVTLSCSPISGHRSVSWYQQTPGQGLQFLFEYFSETQRNKGNFPGRFSGRQFSNSRSEMNVSTLELGDSALYLCASSLDRVSKNIQYFGAGTRLSVL.

CDR3 loop: CASSLGSFGDGYTF. The CDR3 bases are TGCGCCAGCAGCCTCGGATCCTTTGGGGATGGCTACACCTTC. The chain recombines TRBV4-3 with TRBJ1-2; D is uncertain. From germline, CDR1 is LGHNA and CDR2 YSLEER. V lost 4 bases, J lost 6 bases, and 15 bases lay in between. The CDR3 sequence is 14 residues long.

The genes are TRBV4-3 and TRBJ1-1; D remains ambiguous. This CDR3 comprises 14 residues. The germline gives CDR1 LGHNA, CDR2 YSLEER. Trimming removed 5 bases at V and 1 base at J, with 11 bases between. CDR3 sequence: CASSVRFGNTEAFF. The CDR3 coding sequence is TGCGCCAGCAGCGTACGCTTTGGGAACACTGAAGCTTTCTTT.

This chain links TRBV23-1 with TRBJ2-1; D ambiguous. TRBV23-1 counts as an open reading frame of uncertain function. The CDR3 loop spans 15 amino acids. Trimming pared 2 bases from V and 5 bases from J, leaving 13 bases between. This chain's CDR3 is CASSQKSQSHNEQFF. In nucleotides, the CDR3 is TGCGCCAGCAGTCAAAAGTCCCAAAGCCACAATGAGCAGTTCTTC.

This chain uses TRBV11-3 with TRBJ1-6; D unclear. This CDR3 has 12 amino acids. Germline V lookup: CDR1 SGHNT, CDR2 YENEEA. Trimming removed 7 bases from V and 8 bases from J, with 9 bases in between. The CDR3 reads CASNIGDSPLHF. Written as DNA, the CDR3 is TGTGCCAGCAACATTGGGGATTCACCCCTCCACTTT.

The V and J genes are TRBV9 and TRBJ2-3, with 7 bases matching TRBD1. V trimming: 5 bases; J trimming: 0 bases; junction bases outside the gene matches: 9. There are 16 residues in the CDR3. CDR1 and CDR2 from the germline V gene are SGDLS and YYNGEE. The CDR3 nucleotides read TGTGCCAGCAGACACACGCCGACAGGGAGCACAGATACGCAGTATTTT. It yields the protein CASRHTPTGSTDTQYF.

The V call is TRBV11-1, the J call TRBJ1-1; unclear D gene. The germline gives CDR1 SGHAT, CDR2 FQDESV (reference sequence). The CDR3 is made up of 12 amino acids. V dropped 10 bases and J dropped 5 bases, with 14 bases sitting between them. CDR3 DNA: TGTGCCACCAAACCGGAGGAAACTGAAGCTTTCTTT. It specifies CATKPEETEAFF.

Comment on this clone: Different DNA sequences within this sample yield the same CDR3. This chain uses TRBV9 with TRBJ2-2; weak D call: TRBD2 (6 bases). The CDR3 runs to 15 residues. The V gene's germline CDR1 is SGDLS and CDR2 YYNGEE. Between the trimmed V and J ends, which lost 2 bases and 2 bases, there was a span of 10 bases. The CDR3 DNA is TGTGCCAGCAGCGTGGAGGGACTCAACACCGGGGAGCTGTTTTTT. Translating it yields CASSVEGLNTGELFF.

The rearrangement uses TRBV9 and TRBJ1-2, with D possibly being TRBD1 (5 bases). CDR3 length equals 16 residues. Germline V gene sequence: CDR1 SGDLS, CDR2 YYNGEE. The germline V and J ends were trimmed by 0 bases and 4 bases, with 16 bases remaining between them. The CDR3 is CASSVVLCAGCYGYTF. CDR3 bases: TGTGCCAGCAGCGTAGTTTTGTGTGCAGGGTGCTATGGCTACACCTTC. Full variable domain (missing parts from reference TRBV9 and TRBJ1-2): DSGVTQTPKHLITATGQRVTLRCSPRSGDLSVYWYQQSLDQGLQFLIQYYNGEERAKGNILERFSAQQFPDLHSELNLSSLELGDSALYFCASSVVLCAGCYGYTFGSGTRLTVV.

V and J are TRBV6-6 and TRBJ1-2; D gene unclear. The CDR3 extends over 13 amino acids. Trimming took off 6 bases at V and 5 bases at J, with 13 bases between the two ends. The germline V gene has CDR1 MNHNY and CDR2 SVGAGI (reference sequence). The CDR3 nucleotides read TGTGCCAGCAGGCCCCGGGGTAGTTATGGCTACACCTTC. As protein: CASRPRGSYGYTF.

V gene TRBV7-3 combines with J gene TRBJ1-1; possible D gene TRBD1, 5 bases. The germline V gene encodes CDR1 SGHTA and CDR2 FQGTGA. V was shortened by 4 bases and J by 1 base, with 7 bases between the two germline ends. The CDR3 is made up of 13 amino acids. The CDR3 is CASSSTGNTEAFF. The CDR3 nucleotides are TGTGCCAGCAGCTCCACAGGGAACACTGAAGCTTTCTTT.

J is TRBJ2-2 and V is TRBV4-3, with D possibly being TRBD2 (6 bases). The CDR3 has 16 residues. Germline V gives CDR1 LGHNA, CDR2 YSLEER. V lost 0 bases, J lost 4 bases, and 12 bases lay in between. The CDR3: CASSQESGEGTGELFF. DNA of the CDR3: TGCGCCAGCAGCCAAGAGTCGGGAGAGGGCACCGGGGAGCTGTTTTTT.

The chain links TRBV13 to TRBJ1-2; D remains unclear. Germline CDR1 reads PRHDT; CDR2 reads FYEKMQ (reference sequence). V was pared by 4 bases and J by 4 bases, with 16 bases between. The length of the CDR3 is 15 residues. This CDR3 is CASSSAQEGSYGYTF. In DNA form, the CDR3 reads TGTGCCAGCAGCTCAGCCCAGGAGGGATCCTATGGCTACACCTTC.

V usage is TRBV5-1 and J usage is TRBJ2-7, with D possibly matching TRBD1 (5 bases). The germline V gene encodes CDR1 SGHRS and CDR2 YFSETQ. This CDR3 is built from 12 residues. Trimming left V 0 bases short and J 6 bases short, with 7 bases between. CDR3 amino acids: CASSLVGLEQYF. As DNA, the CDR3 is TGCGCCAGCAGCTTGGTGGGGCTCGAGCAGTACTTC.

The rearrangement uses TRBV19 and TRBJ1-2; no clear D gene. The CDR3 extends over 14 amino acids. The ends were cut back, 3 bases at V and 0 bases at J, with 8 bases in the middle. Germline assignment: CDR1 LNHDA and CDR2 SQIVND (reference sequence). The CDR3 sequence: CASSMGLANYGYTF. The CDR3 DNA follows: TGTGCCAGTAGTATGGGGTTAGCTAACTATGGCTACACCTTC.

The chain employs TRBV6-5 and TRBJ2-7; D gene unclear. The ends were cut back, 5 bases at V and 5 bases at J, with 13 bases in the middle. CDR3 length: 13 residues. Germline V lookup: CDR1 MNHEY, CDR2 SVGAGI. CDR3 in DNA: TGTGCCAGCAGTCCCCTTAAGGCCGACGAGCAGTACTTC. Protein: CASSPLKADEQYF.